A selection of T cell receptor beta chains follows, all from one sample in a study of molecular identifiers for immune sequencing clone quantification. TCRdb re-called the PCR reads through MiXCR, storing one row per CDR3 protein. The profile shows roughly 93,000 distinct CDR3 sequences, around a fifth of them singletons. Sequencing used naive CD8+ T cells from blood, with Jurkat cell RNA spiked in. The receptors come from a human donor in good health. Some libraries in this study had Jurkat cell RNA spiked in. Both conserved end residues are part of each CDR3. D genes are given only for firm matches.

>TRBJ1-5|TRBV12-3/TRBV12-4|TRBD1|14
CASSSQGPRRAQHF
>TRBJ2-2|TRBV25-1|TRBD1|14
CASRDRGYTGELFF
>TRBJ2-3|TRBV4-1|TRBD1|15
CASSLGQGFSDTQYF
>TRBJ2-7|TRBV6-2/TRBV6-3|-|16
CTSSYSRLRGSYEQYF
>TRBJ2-5|TRBV7-2|TRBD2|16
CASSLGLAGGEETQYF
>TRBJ1-1|TRBV25-1|-|15
CASSEVLGENTEAFF
>TRBJ2-7|TRBV3-1|TRBD2|19
CASTPGAGLAGESSYEQYF
>TRBJ1-2|TRBV19|TRBD1|14
CATEPGTGTYGYTF
>TRBJ1-1|TRBV2|TRBD1|20
CASSEVPPWGQNLRNTEAFF
>TRBJ2-7|TRBV20-1|TRBD1|12
CSASDRAHEQYF
>TRBJ2-7|TRBV20-1|TRBD2|13
CSAIAGRVYEQYF
>TRBJ2-7|TRBV6-6|-|13
CASSYSGAYEQYF
>TRBJ2-6|TRBV7-9|-|16
CASSLLVRPGANVLTF
>TRBJ2-7|TRBV7-9|-|16
CASSPKQGEGAYEQYF